Following are 31 T cell receptor beta chains from one sample sequenced in a study of blood T cell repertoires in COVID-19. Assay used: immunoSEQ multiplex PCR; TCRdb lists only in-frame clones, some missing. The repertoire holds 70,000 to 90,000 clones, with 79% as singletons. Sequencing used peripheral blood. The receptors derive from a human donor in a cohort sampled during active COVID-19.

V gene TRBV4-2 combines with J gene TRBJ1-1; D remains ambiguous. The V gene's germline CDR1 is LGHNA and CDR2 YNFKEQ. Between the trimmed V and J ends, which lost 2 bases and 4 bases, there was a span of 17 bases. The CDR3 contains 16 residues. Here the CDR3 reads CASSQPSLGFSTEAFF. The CDR3 DNA is TGTGCCAGCAGCCAACCTTCTCTAGGTTTCAGCACTGAAGCTTTCTTT.

This chain joins TRBV7-9 and TRBJ1-2, with D possibly matching TRBD1 (6 bases). There are 14 residues in the CDR3. Trimming left V 4 bases short and J 7 bases short, with 16 bases between. In germline, CDR1 is SEHNR, CDR2 FQNEAQ (reference sequence). CDR3 region: CASSWDTLNSGYTF. In DNA, the CDR3 is TGTGCCAGCAGCTGGGACACCCTAAACAGTGGCTACACCTTC.

This chain links TRBV6-2 or TRBV6-3 with TRBJ2-4, with D maybe TRBD2 (5 bases). With 0 bases removed from V and 3 bases from J, the gap between germline ends came to 6 bases. Germline CDR1 and CDR2: MNHEY and SVGEGT. This CDR3 contains 14 residues. The CDR3 loop reads CASSYSGDKNIQYF. In DNA, the CDR3 is TGTGCCAGCAGTTACTCCGGGGACAAAAACATTCAGTACTTC.

The genes are TRBV29-1 and TRBJ2-3, with D uncertain. V lost 4 bases to trimming and J lost 0 bases, with 11 bases between them. The CDR3 totals 14 residues. Germline-derived CDR1 and CDR2 are SQVTM and ANQGSEA. The CDR3 DNA sequence: TGCAGCGTTGTCTCCGGTTATAGCACAGATACGCAGTATTTT. The encoded protein is CSVVSGYSTDTQYF.

The rearrangement uses TRBV6-5 and TRBJ1-2; unclear D gene. Germline CDR1 and CDR2: MNHEY and SVGAGI. The ends were cut back, 7 bases at V and 4 bases at J, with 7 bases in the middle. The CDR3 covers 11 residues. The CDR3: CASTRSYGYTF. CDR3 bases: TGTGCCAGCACTCGCAGCTATGGCTACACCTTC.

This clone showed up just a few times. The chain has TRBV10-1 and TRBJ2-7, with 8 nucleotides matching TRBD2. Per the germline V gene, CDR1 is WNHNN and CDR2 is SYGVQD (reference sequence). The CDR3 has 15 residues. Trimming removed 2 bases from V and 2 bases from J; junction bases left unmatched: 5. CDR3 DNA sequence: TGCGCCAGCAGTGAGAGGCGGGAGGTACCCTACGAGCAGTACTTC. This codes for CASSERREVPYEQYF.

The rearrangement links TRBV7-8 to TRBJ1-2; 8 nucleotides match TRBD1. CDR3 length equals 14 residues. Germline V gene lookup returns CDR1 SGHVS and CDR2 FQNEAQ. The V gene end was trimmed by 5 bases and the J gene end by 3 bases; junction bases not matched to a gene: 5. The CDR3 here is CASSAQTGDYGYTF. DNA for the CDR3: TGTGCCAGCAGCGCCCAGACAGGGGACTATGGCTACACCTTC. Based on the CDR3 plus reference TRBV7-8 and TRBJ1-2, the full variable domain is GAGVSQSPRYKVAKRGQDVALRCDPISGHVSLFWYQQALGQGPEFLTYFQNEAQLDKSGLPSDRFFAERPEGSVSTLKIQRTQQEDSAVYLCASSAQTGDYGYTFGSGTRLTVV.

In this sample, this clone turned up once. V is TRBV9 and J is TRBJ2-3; 7 bases fit TRBD2. This CDR3 comprises 13 residues. V was clipped by 0 bases and J by 6 bases; unmatched bases: 1. CDR1 is SGDLS, CDR2 YYNGEE, per germline. CDR3 region: CASSVDGGDTQYF. The CDR3 DNA follows: TGTGCCAGCAGCGTAGACGGGGGGGATACGCAGTATTTT.

The V call is TRBV18, the J call TRBJ2-6; D not certain. The length of the CDR3 is 15 residues. V lost 3 bases and J 3 bases, leaving 9 bases between the germline ends. Germline loops: CDR1 KGHSH, CDR2 LQKENI. The CDR3 spells CASSPTTGGANVLTF. The CDR3 nucleotides read TGTGCCAGCTCACCGACGACTGGTGGGGCCAACGTCCTGACTTTC.

The V gene is TRBV24-1, the J gene TRBJ2-3; TRBD2 aligns across 9 bases. This CDR3 region has 16 residues. The trim removed 7 bases at V and 6 bases at J, leaving 13 bases unmatched. Germline loops: CDR1 KGHDR, CDR2 SFDVKD. The CDR3: CATSQPISGRFDTQYF. The CDR3 nucleotides are TGTGCCACCAGCCAACCCATAAGCGGGAGGTTCGATACGCAGTATTTT.

V gene TRBV21-1 combines with J gene TRBJ2-1; the D segment call TRBD2 is taken from the table without a DNA check. TRBV21-1 is tagged as a pseudogene. This CDR3 is built from 19 residues. The CDR3 reads CASSKGGSGISPAYNEQFF. As DNA, the CDR3 is TGTGCCAGCAGCAAAGGGGGTAGCGGGATATCCCCGGCGTACAATGAGCAGTTCTTC.

This rearrangement joins TRBV2 to TRBJ2-1, with D maybe TRBD2 (5 bases). With 5 bases removed from V and 9 bases from J, the gap between germline ends came to 11 bases. Germline CDR1 is SNHLY and CDR2 is FYNNEI. This CDR3 is built from 12 residues. The CDR3 sequence is CASSYSGGEQFF. The CDR3 region has the DNA TGTGCCAGCAGTTACAGCGGCGGTGAGCAGTTCTTC.

The J gene is TRBJ2-2, the V gene TRBV5-1, with no clear D. V was trimmed by 4 bases and J by 3 bases, leaving 10 bases between them. The CDR3 extends over 14 amino acids. CDR1 and CDR2 from the germline V gene are SGHRS and YFSETQ. The CDR3 region is CASSLLVDTGELFF. In nucleotides, the CDR3 is TGCGCCAGCAGCCTCCTAGTTGACACCGGGGAGCTGTTTTTT.

The V gene is TRBV6-5, the J gene TRBJ2-3; TRBD1 agrees at 7 bases. This CDR3 comprises 15 residues. Looked up from germline, CDR1 is MNHEY and CDR2 is SVGAGI. J gave up 5 bases and V 0 bases, and 5 bases lay outside the gene matches. As DNA, the CDR3 is TGTGCCAGCAGTTACTCGTTAACAGGGGTAGATACGCAGTATTTT. Translating gives CASSYSLTGVDTQYF.

The V and J genes are TRBV13 and TRBJ2-2, with a tentative D call TRBD2 (6 bases). The CDR3 runs to 15 residues. Per the germline V gene, CDR1 is PRHDT and CDR2 is FYEKMQ (reference sequence). Deletions cut 5 bases from V and 0 bases from J, with 10 bases between. CDR3 residues: CASSPLASNTGELFF. The CDR3 DNA follows: TGTGCCAGCAGCCCTCTAGCGTCGAACACCGGGGAGCTGTTTTTT.

J is TRBJ2-3 and V is TRBV7-9; a weak D match, TRBD2 (5 bases). CDR1 and CDR2 from the germline V gene are SEHNR and FQNEAQ (reference sequence). Trimming pared 2 bases from V and 4 bases from J, leaving 10 bases between. This CDR3 has 14 residues. The CDR3 nucleotides are TGTGCCAGCAGCTTAAGCCTGGGAGCAGATACGCAGTATTTT. Translated: CASSLSLGADTQYF.

This rearrangement joins TRBV5-6 to TRBJ2-4; 9 nucleotides match TRBD1. CDR1 and CDR2 (germline): SGHDT, YYEEEE. V dropped 0 bases and J dropped 6; count of bases not matched to a gene: 4. CDR3 length equals 15 residues. The CDR3 nucleotides read TGTGCCAGCAGCTTGGCCGGGACAGGGTTAAACATTCAGTACTTC. This gives the protein CASSLAGTGLNIQYF. Full variable domain (missing parts from reference TRBV5-6 and TRBJ2-4): DAGVTQSPTHLIKTRGQQVTLRCSPKSGHDTVSWYQQALGQGPQFIFQYYEEEERQRGNFPDRFSGHQFPNYSSELNVNALLLGDSALYLCASSLAGTGLNIQYFGAGTRLSVL.

The chain couples TRBV19 to TRBJ1-1, with TRBD1 matching 11 bases. The germline gives CDR1 LNHDA, CDR2 SQIVND (reference sequence). This CDR3 contains 16 residues. V gave up 8 bases and J gave up 4 bases; unmatched junction bases: 12. The CDR3 sequence is CASERDRGSRSTEAFF. The DNA of the CDR3 is TGTGCCAGTGAGCGGGACAGGGGGAGTCGTAGCACTGAAGCTTTCTTT.

This chain links TRBV19 with TRBJ2-5; D may be TRBD1 (6 bases). The CDR3 runs to 13 residues. CDR1 and CDR2 (germline): LNHDA, SQIVND (reference sequence). The V and J ends lost 6 bases and 5 bases respectively, with 13 bases between them. CDR3 in amino acids: CASRNQGSETQYF. As DNA, the CDR3 is TGTGCCAGTAGAAATCAGGGGTCGGAGACCCAGTACTTC.

This chain links TRBV7-9 with TRBJ2-1, with D tentatively TRBD2 (5 bases). Germline CDR1 is SEHNR and CDR2 is FQNEAQ (reference sequence). Trimming left V 5 bases short and J 5 bases short, with 22 bases between. This CDR3 has 17 amino acids. CDR3 sequence (DNA): TGTGCCAGCAGCCCTGGGGTGACTACCCGTTGGAACAATGAGCAGTTCTTC. Translation gives CASSPGVTTRWNNEQFF.

The CDR3 region has the DNA TGTGCCAGCAGTTACACCCAGGGACAGGGTAACAATGAGCAGTTCTTC. Residues: CASSYTQGQGNNEQFF. This chain links TRBV6-5 with TRBJ2-1, with 9 bases lining up with TRBD1. This CDR3 region has 16 residues. J gave up 5 bases and V 2 bases, and 7 bases lay outside the gene matches. Looked up from germline, CDR1 is MNHEY and CDR2 is SVGAGI.

This clone was picked up a small number of times. This sequence joins TRBV7-9 and TRBJ2-7, with 10 bases aligning to TRBD1. The CDR3 runs 15 residues. In germline, CDR1 is SEHNR, CDR2 FQNEAQ (reference sequence). Germline trimming cut 2 bases from V and 2 bases from J; bases unmatched to any gene: 3. This CDR3 is CASSLIGQGAYEQYF. The CDR3, as DNA: TGTGCCAGCAGCTTAATCGGACAGGGGGCCTACGAGCAGTACTTC.

J is TRBJ2-3 and V is TRBV4-3; D perhaps matches TRBD2 (5 bases). Germline V CDR1 and CDR2: LGHNA, YSLEER. V lost 0 bases, J lost 1 base, and 14 bases lay in between. CDR3 length: 17 residues. The CDR3 DNA reads TGCGCCAGCAGCCAAGATAGCCCACACGGGGGCACAGATACGCAGTATTTT. Translated, it gives CASSQDSPHGGTDTQYF.

This clone was found a few times. This chain connects TRBV21-1 to TRBJ2-7; TRBD1, as called in the table, went unchecked against the DNA. TRBV21-1 is noted as a pseudogene. This CDR3 is 13 amino acids long. CDR3 in amino acids: CASQPGQGYEQYF. CDR3 in DNA: TGTGCCAGCCAACCGGGACAGGGGTACGAGCAGTACTTC.

This chain connects TRBV9 to TRBJ2-5, with TRBD2 identical over 7 bases. Trimming cost V 4 bases and J 5 bases; bases outside gene matches: 11. Per the germline V gene, CDR1 is SGDLS and CDR2 is YYNGEE. This CDR3 has 15 amino acids. CDR3 residues: CASSPGLVQLETQYF. CDR3 DNA: TGTGCCAGCAGCCCTGGACTAGTGCAGTTGGAGACCCAGTACTTC.

The chain recombines TRBV7-2 with TRBJ1-1, with TRBD1 as a possible D gene (6 bases). The CDR3 extends over 13 amino acids. V was trimmed by 5 bases and J by 1 base, leaving 8 bases between them. The germline V gene encodes CDR1 SGHTA and CDR2 FQGNSA. The CDR3 DNA is TGTGCCAGCAGCCGGGACAAGAACACTGAAGCTTTCTTT. Encoded protein: CASSRDKNTEAFF.

The chain has TRBV24-1 and TRBJ2-1; possible D gene TRBD1, 6 bases. CDR1 KGHDR and CDR2 SFDVKD come from the germline V gene. This CDR3 has 13 amino acids. Trimming stripped 9 bases from V and 8 bases from J, with 16 bases between. The CDR3 DNA reads TGTGCCACCGCCAGGGGTTTTGGGGATGAGCAGTTCTTC. It specifies CATARGFGDEQFF.

This sequence joins TRBV5-1 and TRBJ2-1; the D gene is possibly TRBD1 (6 bases). The length of the CDR3 is 15 residues. Germline-derived CDR1 and CDR2 are SGHRS and YFSETQ. V gave up 4 bases and J gave up 0 bases, with 11 bases separating them. The CDR3 reads CASSAQGSSYNEQFF. CDR3 sequence (DNA): TGCGCCAGCAGCGCCCAGGGGAGCTCCTACAATGAGCAGTTCTTC.

The CDR3 sequence is CASRTGPNEKLFF. The CDR3 DNA sequence: TGTGCCAGCAGAACAGGACCTAATGAAAAACTGTTTTTT. The V call is TRBV6-5, the J call TRBJ1-4; possible D gene TRBD1, 5 bases. CDR3 length: 13 residues. Germline V gene sequence: CDR1 MNHEY, CDR2 SVGAGI. Trimming took 6 bases from V and 3 from J, leaving 8 bases between them.

Worth noting for this clone: At one boundary the junction diverges from the germline segment, which might be a read error. This chain uses TRBV20-1 with TRBJ1-2; D uncertain. Germline V gene lookup returns CDR1 DFQATT and CDR2 SNEGSKA (reference sequence). The CDR3 is made up of 11 amino acids. CDR3 DNA: TGCAGTGCTGGAGACAATTATGGCTACACCTTC. Translated: CSAGDNYGYTF.

Here the CDR3 reads CASMTRHTGSSRTDTQYF. The DNA of the CDR3 is TGTGCCAGCATGACCCGCCACACGGGATCCAGTCGGACAGATACGCAGTATTTT. The chain is built from TRBV28 and TRBJ2-3, with D perhaps TRBD2 (5 bases). The V end was cut by 7 bases, the J end by 3 bases, with 26 bases between. Germline V CDR1 and CDR2: MDHEN, SYDVKM. The CDR3 loop spans 18 amino acids. Looking up the rest from reference TRBV28 and TRBJ2-3 gives the full variable domain: DVKVTQSSRYLVKRTGEKVFLECVQDMDHENMFWYRQDPGLGLRLIYFSYDVKMKEKGDIPEGYSVSREKKERFSLILESASTNQTSMYLCASMTRHTGSSRTDTQYFGPGTRLTVL.